The 31 T cell receptor beta chains presented below share a single source sample, sequenced in a study of cytomegalovirus exposure and HLA in healthy donors. Clones were read by immunoSEQ multiplex PCR, and TCRdb kept only the in-frame ones, dropping some. This sample yields 100,000 to 150,000 clones, of which over 90% are seen a single time; less than 1.5% belongs to the top ten. Sequenced material: PBMCs. These receptors were taken from a woman between 18 and 29 years old in good health and CMV-seronegative.

V gene TRBV4-1 combines with J gene TRBJ1-4; TRBD1 aligns across 11 bases. The V and J ends lost 3 bases and 8 bases, in that order; junction bases with no gene match: 8. Germline CDR1 MGHRA, CDR2 YSYEKL. The CDR3 loop spans 16 amino acids. This chain's CDR3 is CASSQGQGGLWEKLFF. CDR3 coding DNA: TGCGCCAGCAGCCAGGGACAGGGGGGTTTGTGGGAAAAACTGTTTTTT.

This chain connects TRBV6-1 to TRBJ2-5; D is perhaps TRBD1 (6 bases). CDR1 and CDR2 (germline): MNHNS, SASEGT. There are 16 residues in the CDR3. With 1 base removed from V and 3 bases from J, the gap between germline ends came to 15 bases. Written as DNA, the CDR3 is TGTGCCAGCAGTGAAGGAACAGGGATGTGGGAAGAGACCCAGTACTTC. It codes for CASSEGTGMWEETQYF.

The chain has TRBV28 and TRBJ2-7; TRBD1 agrees at 11 bases. This CDR3 has 13 amino acids. Germline trimming cut 6 bases from V and 6 bases from J; bases unmatched to any gene: 4. Per germline, CDR1 MDHEN and CDR2 SYDVKM. The CDR3 region has the DNA TGTGCCAGCAGACCGGGACAGGGGGGCGAGCAGTACTTC. The encoded protein is CASRPGQGGEQYF.

The gene calls are TRBV7-3 and TRBJ1-1; D not resolved. Germline V lookup: CDR1 SGHTA, CDR2 FQGTGA. The V end lost 2 bases, the J end lost 8 bases, and 12 bases lay between the germline ends. The CDR3 totals 13 residues. CDR3 DNA sequence: TGTGCCAGCAGCTTAGCGGTGGAGGCAGAAGCTTTCTTT. It specifies CASSLAVEAEAFF. The full variable domain, rest sourced from reference TRBV7-3 and TRBJ1-1, is GAGVSQTPSNKVTEKGKYVELRCDPISGHTALYWYRQSLGQGPEFLIYFQGTGAADDSGLPNDRFFAVRPEGSVSTLKIQRTERGDSAVYLCASSLAVEAEAFFGQGTRLTVV.

This chain connects TRBV10-3 to TRBJ2-1; TRBD2 is a possible D gene (6 bases). V lost 10 bases and J 4 bases, leaving 23 bases between the germline ends. Germline V lookup: CDR1 ENHRY, CDR2 SYGVKD. This CDR3 comprises 16 residues. The CDR3 DNA is TGTGCCACTCATAGGTCGGGCGGGGAGAGTTACAATGAGCAGTTCTTC. Protein product: CATHRSGGESYNEQFF.

The chain employs TRBV19 and TRBJ2-7; the D gene is possibly TRBD1 (6 bases). Trimming shortened V by 2 bases and J by 2 bases, and 13 bases separated the two germline ends. Germline CDR1 is LNHDA and CDR2 is SQIVND (reference sequence). The CDR3 contains 15 residues. The CDR3 coding sequence is TGTGCCAGTAGTATATCAGGGGTGTACACCTACGAGCAGTACTTC. Translation gives CASSISGVYTYEQYF.

The V gene is TRBV5-1, the J gene TRBJ2-3, with 12 positions matching TRBD2. Germline V gene lookup returns CDR1 SGHRS and CDR2 YFSETQ. The CDR3 contains 18 residues. V shed 0 bases, J shed 4 bases, and the junction held 9 bases outside the gene matches. In DNA, the CDR3 is TGCGCCAGCAGCTTGGTCCCAGCTAGCGGGGGGGCGGCAGATACGCAGTATTTT. Protein product: CASSLVPASGGAADTQYF.

The CDR3 nucleotides are TGTGCCTGGAGGAAGGGACAGCTCACAGATACGCAGTATTTT. Protein product: CAWRKGQLTDTQYF. The rearrangement uses TRBV30 and TRBJ2-3; TRBD1 agrees at 7 bases. Germline loops: CDR1 GTSNPN, CDR2 SVGIG (reference sequence). The trim removed 3 bases at V and 2 bases at J, leaving 5 bases unmatched. The CDR3 runs to 14 residues.

The chain couples TRBV28 to TRBJ2-4; TRBD1 is a possible D gene (6 bases). Germline-derived CDR1 and CDR2 are MDHEN and SYDVKM. The CDR3 has 14 amino acids. V was trimmed by 5 bases and J by 7 bases, leaving 15 bases between them. The CDR3 region has the DNA TGTGCCAGCAGTGATACAGGGTCGGGGAACATTCAGTACTTC. It codes for CASSDTGSGNIQYF. Based on the CDR3 plus reference TRBV28 and TRBJ2-4, the full variable domain is DVKVTQSSRYLVKRTGEKVFLECVQDMDHENMFWYRQDPGLGLRLIYFSYDVKMKEKGDIPEGYSVSREKKERFSLILESASTNQTSMYLCASSDTGSGNIQYFGAGTRLSVL.

J is TRBJ2-3 and V is TRBV11-2, with D possibly matching TRBD1 (6 bases). Trimming left V 5 bases short and J 0 bases short, with 15 bases between. This CDR3 is built from 16 residues. The germline V gene encodes CDR1 SGHAT and CDR2 FQNNGV. The CDR3: CASSRKQGSSTDTQYF. The CDR3 DNA is TGTGCCAGCAGCCGCAAACAGGGTTCTAGCACAGATACGCAGTATTTT.

The chain carries TRBV5-6 and TRBJ2-1, with D perhaps TRBD1 (5 bases). The CDR3 loop spans 14 amino acids. The germline V gene encodes CDR1 SGHDT and CDR2 YYEEEE. V shed 1 base and J shed 9 bases, with 14 bases lying between them. The CDR3 DNA follows: TGTGCCAGCAGCTTGATGACCAGGGTAGGTGAGCAGTTCTTC. The encoded protein is CASSLMTRVGEQFF.

This clone was detected once. The chain joins TRBV4-1 to TRBJ2-1; 8 nucleotides agree with TRBD1. The CDR3 runs to 16 residues. Unmatched junction bases numbered 9, after V lost 2 bases and J lost 6 bases. Germline CDR1 reads MGHRA; CDR2 reads YSYEKL. In DNA, the CDR3 is TGCGCCAGCAGCCAACCATTGGACAGGGCTGGCAATGAGCAGTTCTTC. It is translated as CASSQPLDRAGNEQFF.

The chain links TRBV5-1 to TRBJ2-3, with 9 bases aligning to TRBD2. This CDR3 spans 14 amino acids. In germline, CDR1 is SGHRS, CDR2 YFSETQ. Trimming took 4 bases from V and 1 from J; bases not matched to a gene: 1. The CDR3 is CASSRTSGTDTQYF. The CDR3 coding sequence is TGCGCCAGCAGCCGGACTAGCGGCACAGATACGCAGTATTTT.

This rearrangement joins TRBV28 to TRBJ2-7; possible D gene TRBD2, 6 bases. In germline, CDR1 is MDHEN, CDR2 SYDVKM. The CDR3 spans 15 residues. Trimming stripped 5 bases from V and 3 bases from J, with 17 bases between. The chain's CDR3 is CASSLSGTGDYEQYF. The CDR3 DNA reads TGTGCCAGCAGTCTCTCCGGGACGGGGGACTACGAGCAGTACTTC.

This sequence joins TRBV7-9 and TRBJ2-1, with 13 bases that match TRBD2. The germline V gene has CDR1 SEHNR and CDR2 FQNEAQ (reference sequence). J lost 8 bases, V lost 2 bases, and 3 bases had no gene match. This CDR3 comprises 15 residues. This chain's CDR3 is CASSLRLAGGDEQFF. The CDR3 DNA reads TGTGCCAGCAGCTTACGACTAGCGGGGGGTGATGAGCAGTTCTTC.

This clone was found once. The V call is TRBV19, the J call TRBJ1-4; D unresolved. CDR3 length equals 15 residues. Trimming took 0 bases from V and 8 from J, leaving 13 bases between them. CDR1 is LNHDA and CDR2 is SQIVND in the germline V gene (reference sequence). The CDR3 region has the DNA TGTGCCAGTAGTATAGATACACGAATGAAGGAAAAACTGTTTTTT. As protein: CASSIDTRMKEKLFF.

The sample holds one count of this clone. This rearrangement joins TRBV10-1 to TRBJ2-3; D is unresolved. This CDR3 contains 15 residues. Germline V gene data show CDR1 as WNHNN and CDR2 as SYGVQD (reference sequence). Trimming left V 3 bases short and J 1 base short, with 11 bases between. This CDR3 reads CASSDQRSGTDTQYF. CDR3 sequence (DNA): TGCGCCAGCAGTGACCAGAGGTCGGGCACAGATACGCAGTATTTT.

The chain combines TRBV4-2 with TRBJ2-1; the D gene is possibly TRBD2 (6 bases). Germline CDR1 reads LGHNA; CDR2 reads YNFKEQ. Trimming took 1 base from V and 1 from J, leaving 8 bases between them. The CDR3 extends over 15 amino acids. The CDR3 region has the DNA TGTGCCAGCAGCCAAGGCGGGGAGTCCTACAATGAGCAGTTCTTC. It translates to CASSQGGESYNEQFF.

The chain combines TRBV6-1 with TRBJ2-7; possibly TRBD1 for D (6 bases). The CDR3 has 14 amino acids. The V gene's germline CDR1 is MNHNS and CDR2 SASEGT. Trimming stripped 6 bases from V and 1 base from J, with 13 bases between. The CDR3 here is CASSPDSVSYEQYF. As DNA, the CDR3 is TGTGCCAGCAGCCCGGACAGCGTATCCTACGAGCAGTACTTC.

The chain employs TRBV5-6 and TRBJ2-5, with 8 bases matching TRBD1. The CDR3 is made up of 15 amino acids. The germline V gene has CDR1 SGHDT and CDR2 YYEEEE. J was trimmed by 5 bases and V by 4 bases; bases with no gene match: 10. The CDR3: CASSPGQGRTETQYF. Written as DNA, the CDR3 is TGTGCCAGCAGCCCAGGACAGGGTAGGACGGAGACCCAGTACTTC.

The chain links TRBV7-9 to TRBJ2-2; 7 bases align to TRBD1. Germline CDR1 is SEHNR and CDR2 is FQNEAQ (reference sequence). This CDR3 spans 14 amino acids. V lost 7 bases and J lost 4; bases outside the gene matches: 6. CDR3 loop: CASTPGGRTGELFF. Here the CDR3 DNA reads TGTGCCAGCACCCCAGGGGGTCGCACCGGGGAGCTGTTTTTT.

The chain recombines TRBV25-1 with TRBJ2-3, with D possibly TRBD1 on 5 matching bases. This CDR3 spans 13 amino acids. Germline values: CDR1 MGHDK, CDR2 SYGVNS. V lost 2 bases to trimming and J lost 4 bases, with 7 bases between them. CDR3 residues: CASSELGADTQYF. CDR3 sequence (DNA): TGTGCCAGCAGTGAACTAGGGGCAGATACGCAGTATTTT.

This clone has more than one count but fewer than ten. The chain is built from TRBV11-2 and TRBJ2-5, with a weak D call TRBD2 (5 bases). CDR3 length: 13 amino acids. Deletions cut 2 bases from V and 5 bases from J, with 9 bases between. The germline gives CDR1 SGHAT, CDR2 FQNNGV. CDR3 nucleotide sequence: TGTGCCAGCAGCTTAACTAGAGGGGAGACCCAGTACTTC. It specifies CASSLTRGETQYF.

The chain has TRBV27 and TRBJ1-5; 7 bases agree with TRBD1. The ends lost 8 bases at V and 9 bases at J; junction bases unmatched: 13. Germline values: CDR1 MNHEY, CDR2 SMNVEV (reference sequence). This CDR3 region has 14 residues. The CDR3 loop is CASASGGGWGPQHF. The DNA of the CDR3 is TGTGCCAGCGCCTCAGGAGGGGGCTGGGGGCCCCAGCATTTT.

The genes are TRBV30 and TRBJ1-1, with D possibly being TRBD1 (5 bases). V lost 0 bases and J 5 bases, leaving 13 bases between the germline ends. The CDR3 has 14 residues. CDR1 is GTSNPN, CDR2 SVGIG, per germline (reference sequence). DNA for the CDR3: TGTGCCTGGAGTGTTGGATTGGAGGGGACTGAAGCTTTCTTT. Its translation: CAWSVGLEGTEAFF. Full variable domain (remainder filled in from reference TRBV30 and TRBJ1-1): SQTIHQWPATLVQPVGSPLSLECTVEGTSNPNLYWYRQAAGRGLQLLFYSVGIGQISSEVPQNLSASRPQDRQFILSSKKLLLSDSGFYLCAWSVGLEGTEAFFGQGTRLTVV.

This chain connects TRBV28 to TRBJ1-4; unclear D gene. CDR1 is MDHEN and CDR2 is SYDVKM in the germline V gene. V was clipped by 8 bases and J by 8 bases, with 18 bases between them. The CDR3 has 14 amino acids. CDR3 bases: TGTGCCAGCCGCCCCGGAGGTTATAAGGAAAAACTGTTTTTT. It specifies CASRPGGYKEKLFF. The full variable domain, with the rest looked up from reference TRBV28 and TRBJ1-4, is DVKVTQSSRYLVKRTGEKVFLECVQDMDHENMFWYRQDPGLGLRLIYFSYDVKMKEKGDIPEGYSVSREKKERFSLILESASTNQTSMYLCASRPGGYKEKLFFGSGTQLSVL.

This clone was observed once. V and J are TRBV27 and TRBJ1-1, with D maybe TRBD1 (6 bases). The CDR3 has 13 amino acids. Germline V gene data show CDR1 as MNHEY and CDR2 as SMNVEV (reference sequence). V dropped 2 bases and J dropped 2 bases, with 6 bases sitting between them. CDR3 in amino acids: CASSLGTNTEAFF. CDR3 DNA sequence: TGTGCCAGCAGTTTAGGGACAAACACTGAAGCTTTCTTT.

V usage is TRBV5-1 and J usage is TRBJ1-1, with D possibly matching TRBD1 (6 bases). Germline values: CDR1 SGHRS, CDR2 YFSETQ. V was cut by 2 bases and J by 0 bases, with 11 bases left in between. This CDR3 has 15 residues. CDR3 DNA sequence: TGCGCCAGCAGCTTAGGTAGGGGGATGAACACTGAAGCTTTCTTT. It yields the protein CASSLGRGMNTEAFF.

V usage is TRBV11-2 and J usage is TRBJ2-1, with 10 bases lining up with TRBD1. This CDR3 has 15 residues. With V trimmed by 2 bases and J by 7 bases, 5 bases remained unmatched. Germline CDR1 reads SGHAT; CDR2 reads FQNNGV. CDR3 coding DNA: TGTGCCAGCAGCTTACGACAGGGGGCAAGGAATGAGCAGTTCTTC. Translation: CASSLRQGARNEQFF.

J is TRBJ1-2 and V is TRBV5-6; D not resolved. V was pared by 0 bases and J by 2 bases, with 5 bases between. Germline V gene sequence: CDR1 SGHDT, CDR2 YYEEEE. This CDR3 comprises 13 residues. CDR3 bases: TGTGCCAGCAGCTTGGGGGAGAACTATGGCTACACCTTC. Translation gives CASSLGENYGYTF.

The V call is TRBV28, the J call TRBJ2-1; 10 positions match TRBD1. The junction had 8 bases not matched to a gene; V was cut back by 6 bases and J by 3 bases. From germline, CDR1 is MDHEN and CDR2 SYDVKM. The CDR3 sequence is 16 residues long. CDR3 protein: CASSTTWDRGYNEQFF. The CDR3 DNA follows: TGTGCCAGCAGCACAACTTGGGACAGGGGCTACAATGAGCAGTTCTTC.